Here is one T cell receptor (beta chain) with its context. Its antigen is as yet unknown. Extracted RNA was reverse transcribed, and the resulting cDNA served as sequencing template. The table came from immunoSEQ multiplex PCR; TCRdb's copy has only in-frame clones and leaves some out. Of 100,000 to 150,000 clones in the sample, approximately 48% are singletons; the top ten hold roughly a sixth. The entry originates in a study of CD8+ T cells in alopecia areata. Whole-study context: At a dose of 5 to 10 mg twice daily, oral tofacitinib was given to treated patients.

Findings and caveats of the study: Scalp sequencing captures resident alphabeta T cells of normal skin too. Relative to mice, TCR sharing across patients was less clear, a difference possibly HLA-related.

The investigators collected lesional scalp punch biopsies and peripheral blood from alopecia areata patients. The germline CDR1 and CDR2 sequences are SGHAT and FQNNGV. The CDR3 is 16 amino acids. Trimming took 0 bases from V and 0 from J, leaving 12 bases between them. The material sequenced was CD8+ T cells sorted from blood, taken at week 0. The receptor was isolated from a human donor with alopecia areata. The chain combines TRBV11-2 with TRBJ2-7; either TRBD1 or TRBD2 may supply D (5 bases each). This CDR3 reads CASSLELGDGSYEQYF. The DNA of the CDR3 is TGTGCCAGCAGCTTAGAGTTAGGGGACGGCTCCTACGAGCAGTACTTC.